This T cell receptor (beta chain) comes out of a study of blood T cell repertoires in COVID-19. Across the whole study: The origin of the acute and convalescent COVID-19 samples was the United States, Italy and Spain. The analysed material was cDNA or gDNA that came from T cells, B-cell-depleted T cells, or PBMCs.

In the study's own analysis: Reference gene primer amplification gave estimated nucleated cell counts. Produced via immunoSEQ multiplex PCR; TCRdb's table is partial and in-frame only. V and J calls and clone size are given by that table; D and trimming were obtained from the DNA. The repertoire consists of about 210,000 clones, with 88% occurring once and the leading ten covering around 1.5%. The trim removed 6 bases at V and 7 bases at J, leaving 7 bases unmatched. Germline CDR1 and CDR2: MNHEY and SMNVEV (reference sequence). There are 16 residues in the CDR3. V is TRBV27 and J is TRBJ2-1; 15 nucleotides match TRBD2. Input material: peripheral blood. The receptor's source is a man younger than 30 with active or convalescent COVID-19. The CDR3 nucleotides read TGTGCCAGCAGCCAACAGGGGACTAGCGGGAGGAATGAGCAGTTCTTC. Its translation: CASSQQGTSGRNEQFF.